These T cell receptor beta chains were read from a single sample in a study of blood T cell repertoires in COVID-19. Clones were sequenced by immunoSEQ multiplex PCR, and TCRdb holds only the in-frame ones, with some missing. The sample has approximately 250,000 clones; 85% are singletons. What was sequenced was peripheral blood. These receptors originate from a woman aged 60 to 75 with active or convalescent COVID-19. The CDR3 runs from the conserved cysteine through the conserved F or W. Fields, in order: CDR3 DNA, CDR3 protein, J gene, D gene, CDR3 length, V gene, clone size. D genes are given only for firm matches. Size is omitted from some rows. Given values are once, few, many or a class for expanded clones.

TGTGCCAGCAGTGAGCAAGGGGGTAGTGGAAACACCATATATTTT | CASSEQGGSGNTIYF | TRBJ1-3 | . | 15 | TRBV6-1 | .
TGTGCCAGCAGCCCAAGGACAGGAGGGTCTGGAAACACCATATATTTT | CASSPRTGGSGNTIYF | TRBJ1-3 | TRBD1 | 16 | TRBV9 | .
TGTGCCAGCAGTTTGGGTAGCGGGGGGGCAGAGACCCAGTACTTC | CASSLGSGGAETQYF | TRBJ2-5 | TRBD2 | 15 | TRBV6-5 | .
TGTGCCAGCTCATTGACTAGCGGGGGCTCCTACAATGAGCAGTTCTTC | CASSLTSGGSYNEQFF | TRBJ2-1 | TRBD2 | 16 | TRBV18 | .
TGTGCCAGTAGTATAGCCCCGGAGGAGAACTATGGCTACACCTTC | CASSIAPEENYGYTF | TRBJ1-2 | . | 15 | TRBV19 | .
TGTGCCACCACTAGGGATCCGAACACTGAAGCTTTCTTT | CATTRDPNTEAFF | TRBJ1-1 | . | 13 | TRBV28 | few
TGTGCCAGCAGCATAAACAATGAGCAGTTCTTC | CASSINNEQFF | TRBJ2-1 | . | 11 | TRBV5-5 | .
TGTGCCAGCAGTGAATCGAGGACAGGGAAGGAGACCCAGTACTTC | CASSESRTGKETQYF | TRBJ2-5 | TRBD1 | 15 | TRBV25-1 | .
TGTGCCAGCTCACCAGAGGTGGACACAGATACGCAGTATTTT | CASSPEVDTDTQYF | TRBJ2-3 | . | 14 | TRBV18 | few
TGTGCCAGCAGCCCCACTAGCGGGGAATACGGTCAGCCCCAGCATTTT | CASSPTSGEYGQPQHF | TRBJ1-5 | . | 16 | TRBV3-1/TRBV3-2 | .
TGTGCCAGCAGTGCTCGATTTGTAGTTAATACGCAGTATTTT | CASSARFVVNTQYF | TRBJ2-3 | . | 14 | TRBV2 | .
TGCGCCAGCACCTCAGCGGGAGGCGTCGACACAGATACGCAGTATTTT | CASTSAGGVDTDTQYF | TRBJ2-3 | TRBD2 | 16 | TRBV10-1 | once
TGTGCCAGCAGCCCGGACAGGGGGACGTATGGCTACACCTTC | CASSPDRGTYGYTF | TRBJ1-2 | TRBD1 | 14 | TRBV11-2 | once
TGTGCCAGCTCACCCAGACAGGGGAGAGAAAAACTGTTTTTT | CASSPRQGREKLFF | TRBJ1-4 | TRBD1 | 14 | TRBV18 | .
TGCGCCAGCAGTGACTGGACATACCCTGAAGCTTTCTTT | CASSDWTYPEAFF | TRBJ1-1 | . | 13 | TRBV10-2 | .
TGCGCCAGCAGTGAATGGCAGGGAGGTCAGCCCCAGCATTTT | CASSEWQGGQPQHF | TRBJ1-5 | . | 14 | TRBV10-2 | few
TGTGCCAGCAGCTTGGGCAGTACTAACTATGGCTACACCTTC | CASSLGSTNYGYTF | TRBJ1-2 | . | 14 | TRBV5-4 | .
TGTGCCAGCAGCCCCGGGGGAGGGGGTGGCTACACCTTC | CASSPGGGGGYTF | TRBJ1-2 | . | 13 | TRBV7-2 | .
TGTGCCAGCAGCCGTCTAGCGGGGGGGGAAGATGAGCAGTTCTTC | CASSRLAGGEDEQFF | TRBJ2-1 | TRBD2 | 15 | TRBV4-2 | .
TGTGCCAGCAGCTTAGGACGGGGAGGCCCAGATACGCAGTATTTT | CASSLGRGGPDTQYF | TRBJ2-3 | . | 15 | TRBV7-2 | .
TGCGCCAGCAGCTTGGATGGGGGCGGCGGGGAGCTGTTTTTT | CASSLDGGGGELFF | TRBJ2-2 | . | 14 | TRBV5-1 | .
TGCGCCAGCAGCTTGTCTGTAGGGGAAGAAAAACTGTTTTTT | CASSLSVGEEKLFF | TRBJ1-4 | . | 14 | TRBV5-1 | few
TGTGCCAGCAGTCACGACAGGGGGAGAGGCTACACCTTC | CASSHDRGRGYTF | TRBJ1-2 | TRBD1 | 13 | TRBV6-5 | .
TGTGCCAGCAGCTTAGGCCCAGCGCTAAGCTCCTACAATGAGCAGTTCTTC | CASSLGPALSSYNEQFF | TRBJ2-1 | . | 17 | TRBV13 | few
TGTGCCAGCAGCTCACCGGGACAGGCGGTCTACGAGCAGTACTTC | CASSSPGQAVYEQYF | TRBJ2-7 | TRBD1 | 15 | TRBV11-2 | few
TGTGCCAGCAGCCTCGGACAGGGAGGAAAGGAGACCCAGTACTTC | CASSLGQGGKETQYF | TRBJ2-5 | TRBD1 | 15 | TRBV6-5 | .
TGTGCCAGTGCAGGGGATTTGGGCTACACCTTC | CASAGDLGYTF | TRBJ1-2 | . | 11 | TRBV6-5 | .
TGTGCCAGCAGCCCACGAGGGGGGGAACATTACAATGAGCAGTTCTTC | CASSPRGGEHYNEQFF | TRBJ2-1 | . | 16 | TRBV7-2 | .
TGTGCCAGCAGTGTTGTGCCAGCGGGACACTACGAGCAGTACTTC | CASSVVPAGHYEQYF | TRBJ2-7 | . | 15 | TRBV2 | .
TGTGCCAGCAGCCGAGGACAGGGAAGGGAGACCCAGTACTTC | CASSRGQGRETQYF | TRBJ2-5 | TRBD1 | 14 | TRBV4-2 | .
TGTGCCAGCCGCCCTGCGGGACAGAACTATGGCTACACCTTC | CASRPAGQNYGYTF | TRBJ1-2 | TRBD1 | 14 | TRBV27 | .
TGTGCCAGCAGCCAGACGACAGGGTCAAACATTCAGTACTTC | CASSQTTGSNIQYF | TRBJ2-4 | TRBD1 | 14 | TRBV3-1/TRBV3-2 | .
TGTGCCAGCAGCCTAGGACAGGGCTCATACAATGAGCAGTTCTTC | CASSLGQGSYNEQFF | TRBJ2-1 | TRBD1 | 15 | TRBV3-1/TRBV3-2 | .
TGTGCCACCAGTGATTGGGACAGGGAAGGGACAGATACGCAGTATTTT | CATSDWDREGTDTQYF | TRBJ2-3 | TRBD1 | 16 | TRBV24-1 | .
TGTGCCAGCAGACAGGGGGGGGACACAGATACGCAGTATTTT | CASRQGGDTDTQYF | TRBJ2-3 | . | 14 | TRBV7-9 | .
TGTGCCAGTAGAGCCTTTAGCGGGGGAATCCTTACCGACAATGAGCAGTTCTTC | CASRAFSGGILTDNEQFF | TRBJ2-1 | TRBD2 | 18 | TRBV19 | once
TGTGCTAGCAGCCCCTGGGGGACAGGTGGCACTGAAGCTTTCTTT | CASSPWGTGGTEAFF | TRBJ1-1 | TRBD1 | 15 | TRBV7-7 | .
TGTGCCAGCAAAGACAGAGAAAACACCGGGGAGCTGTTTTTT | CASKDRENTGELFF | TRBJ2-2 | . | 14 | TRBV2 | .
TGTGCCATCAGCGGACTAGCGGGAGGCTCCCTCTCCTACGAGCAGTACTTC | CAISGLAGGSLSYEQYF | TRBJ2-7 | TRBD2 | 17 | TRBV10-3 | .